This entry describes one T cell receptor beta chain. Its antigen is not yet known. Base quality data are lacking; no much larger clone is found one base away. These data come from a study of technical replicates of blood from a few donors (dated by TCRdb to about 2017). Receptors were amplified or captured by the immunoSEQ multiplex PCR assay. Imported from immuneACCESS, the table was reduced by TCRdb to in-frame sequences with V and J called. These copies leave out some clones; in studies compared against another copy, an unresolved V gene accounts for under half, and the cause of the remainder is not known. In this sample the table shows about 98,000 clones, 95% of which occur a single time. The ten largest clones add up to less than 0.25% of the sample. Spanning cysteine to phenylalanine, the CDR3 consists of 15 amino acids. Only the CDR3 portion is preserved as DNA: 45 bases, with reading frame beginning at the first base. CDR1 and CDR2, looked up from the germline V gene, are SGHNT and YENEEA. V trim: 5 bases; J trim: 8 bases; unmatched bases: 7.

The V and J genes are TRBV11-3 and TRBJ2-3; the central 13 bases match TRBD2. This TCR was recovered from a human donor in good health. Sequenced: T cells isolated from PBMCs. The sequenced DNA: TGTGCCAGCAGCGCACTAGCGGGGGGGCTAGGTACGCAGTATTTT. Its protein product is CASSALAGGLGTQYF.